This T cell receptor (beta chain) was recovered during a study of graft-versus-host responses after intestinal transplantation. Across the study: Each patient got anti-thymocyte globulin induction, then tacrolimus and steroids for roughly 3 years. General study findings and limits: Early declines in HvG clones that occurred post-transplant were associated with peak circulating GvH clone levels. Analysis identified GvH clones in recipient marrow, with some appearing first in ileum or blood. Allograft clonal ratios (graft-versus-host to host-versus-graft) were high in patients who had graft-donor T cell macrochimerism.

Some clones are missing from TCRdb's copy, which holds only in-frame ones; the method was immunoSEQ multiplex PCR. In the table there are some 130,000 clones, approximately 95% of which are singletons. Of note for this clone: Its antigen is as yet unknown.

Trimming stripped 3 bases from V and 4 bases from J, with 22 bases between. Germline lookup yields CDR1 SNHLY and CDR2 FYNNEI. The CDR3 covers 18 residues. The chain has TRBV2 and TRBJ1-5, with D maybe TRBD1 (6 bases). Here the sequenced sample was unstimulated CD8+ T cells sorted from spleen or lymph node cells, taken before intestinal transplant. The origin of this receptor is a human donor who received an intestinal transplant. CDR3 nucleotide sequence: TGTGCCAGCAGTGATCCACCTAGGGGGGAAGTCTATAATCAGCCCCAGCATTTT. This encodes CASSDPPRGEVYNQPQHF.